The 12 T cell receptor beta chains in this list originate from one sample, sequenced in a study of response to subunit inactivated influenza vaccine. TCRdb passed the RT-PCR reads through MiXCR, listing each CDR3 protein once. The repertoire holds approximately 700,000 distinct CDR3 sequences, over 11% seen once, with 5.5% to 8% in the top ten. Sequencing used PBMCs from blood, obtained around two weeks before vaccination. Receptors originate from a man between 50 and 59 years old who received an inactivated influenza vaccine.

This clonotype turned up a few times. The chain's CDR3 is CASSTTDYEQYF. The CDR3 region has the DNA TGCGCCAGCAGCACAACGGATTACGAGCAGTACTTC. The chain employs TRBV5-1 and TRBJ2-7; D is unresolved. The V and J ends lost 4 bases and 4 bases respectively, with 9 bases between them. This CDR3 contains 12 residues. Germline V gene lookup returns CDR1 SGHRS and CDR2 YFSETQ.

The chain links TRBV25-1 to TRBJ2-3; possible D gene TRBD2, 7 bases. The ends were cut back, 2 bases at V and 0 bases at J, with 15 bases in the middle. The CDR3 covers 17 residues. Germline V CDR1 and CDR2: MGHDK, SYGVNS. The CDR3 DNA follows: TGTGCCAGCAGTGAAGCTAAGGGGGGGCGGAGCACAGATACGCAGTATTTT. Translating gives CASSEAKGGRSTDTQYF.

This clonotype was seen only a few times. CDR3 protein: CSVVGRKETQYF. In DNA, the CDR3 is TGCAGCGTTGTCGGTAGGAAAGAGACCCAGTACTTC. The rearrangement links TRBV29-1 to TRBJ2-5; D is ambiguous. Germline CDR1 is SQVTM and CDR2 is ANQGSEA. The CDR3 loop spans 12 amino acids. V lost 4 bases and J lost 3, with 9 bases in between. Full variable domain (missing parts from reference TRBV29-1 and TRBJ2-5): SAVISQKPSRDICQRGTSLTIQCQVDSQVTMMFWYRQQPGQSLTLIATANQGSEATYESGFVIDKFPISRPNLTFSTLTVSNMSPEDSSIYLCSVVGRKETQYFGPGTRLLVL.

This clonotype was seen a few times. The gene calls are TRBV28 and TRBJ2-4; a weak D match, TRBD2 (5 bases). V dropped 7 bases and J dropped 2 bases, with 12 bases sitting between them. The CDR3 is 14 amino acids. The V gene's germline CDR1 is MDHEN and CDR2 SYDVKM. The CDR3 protein is CASNSRGTKNIQYF. The CDR3 bases are TGTGCCAGCAACAGCCGGGGTACCAAAAACATTCAGTACTTC.

This chain uses TRBV7-9 with TRBJ2-2; 7 bases match TRBD2. This CDR3 is built from 13 residues. The V segment lost 8 bases and the J segment 5 bases; nucleotides outside the gene matches: 5. Germline V gives CDR1 SEHNR, CDR2 FQNEAQ (reference sequence). CDR3: CASGRELTGELFF. The CDR3, as DNA: TGTGCCAGCGGGCGGGAGCTAACCGGGGAGCTGTTTTTT.

This sequence joins TRBV6-5 and TRBJ2-3; 8 bases are shared with TRBD2. Germline V lookup: CDR1 MNHEY, CDR2 SVGAGI. The CDR3 length is 16 residues. V lost 0 bases to trimming and J lost 5 bases; unmatched junction nucleotides: 7. CDR3 bases: TGTGCCAGCAGTTACTCGGTCGGGGGGGCCCTAGATACGCAGTATTTT. It translates to CASSYSVGGALDTQYF.

This clonotype was recorded once. An end of the junction differs from the germline gene, which may be a read error. The chain joins TRBV24-1 to TRBJ2-1; D is possibly TRBD2 (6 bases). From germline, CDR1 is KGHDR and CDR2 SFDVKD. The CDR3 runs to 17 residues. This CDR3 reads CAISDFGGKFSYNEQFF. As DNA, the CDR3 is TGTGCCATCAGTGATTTTGGCGGGAAGTTCTCCTACAATGAGCAGTTCTTC.

This clonotype was observed a handful of times. CDR3 bases: TGTGCCAGCAGCTTTTTCGGCATCGGGAACACTGAAGCTTTCTTT. This codes for CASSFFGIGNTEAFF. This chain joins TRBV11-2 and TRBJ1-1, with no clear D. Germline V lookup: CDR1 SGHAT, CDR2 FQNNGV. The CDR3 is 15 residues long. The V gene lost 3 bases and the J gene lost 1 base, with 12 bases spanning the gap. The whole variable domain, remainder taken from reference TRBV11-2 and TRBJ1-1, is EAGVAQSPRYKIIEKRQSVAFWCNPISGHATLYWYQQILGQGPKLLIQFQNNGVVDDSQLPKDRFSAERLKGVDSTLKIQPAKLEDSAVYLCASSFFGIGNTEAFFGQGTRLTVV.

This clonotype was seen a handful of times. The chain carries TRBV2 and TRBJ1-3, with no clear D. This CDR3 contains 13 residues. The ends were cut back, 7 bases at V and 0 bases at J, with 7 bases in the middle. From germline, CDR1 is SNHLY and CDR2 FYNNEI. CDR3 residues: CASTFHSGNTIYF. Written as DNA, the CDR3 is TGTGCCAGCACCTTTCACTCTGGAAACACCATATATTTT.

Many counts were recorded for this clonotype. The chain combines TRBV3-1 with TRBJ2-5; a weak D match, TRBD1 (6 bases). The CDR3 length is 14 residues. V was shortened by 3 bases and J by 1 base, with 9 bases between the two germline ends. Germline loops: CDR1 LGHDT, CDR2 YNNKEL (reference sequence). CDR3 in amino acids: CASSHRTVQETQYF. CDR3 sequence (DNA): TGTGCCAGCAGCCATCGGACAGTCCAAGAGACCCAGTACTTC.

The CDR3 DNA is TGTGCCAGCAGTTACAGCGACAGGGTAGGAGATACGCAGTATTTT. This gives the protein CASSYSDRVGDTQYF. V is TRBV6-5 and J is TRBJ2-3; 7 bases are shared with TRBD1. CDR3 length equals 15 residues. Germline V gene lookup returns CDR1 MNHEY and CDR2 SVGAGI. Trimming cost V 2 bases and J 5 bases; bases outside gene matches: 7.

There are a few counts of this clonotype. The chain has TRBV4-1 and TRBJ1-2; 9 bases fit TRBD1. The V gene's germline CDR1 is MGHRA and CDR2 YSYEKL. There are 16 residues in the CDR3. J gave up 6 bases and V 0 bases, and 8 bases lay outside the gene matches. The CDR3: CASSQDTTGTGNGYTF. The CDR3 nucleotides are TGCGCCAGCAGCCAAGATACCACCGGGACAGGGAATGGCTACACCTTC.